This TCR beta chain came from a study of blood T cell repertoires in COVID-19 (dated by TCRdb to the early 2020s). Concerning the study at large: Samples covering the acute and convalescent phases of COVID-19 were provided by collaborators in the United States, Italy and Spain. The prospective study material was composed of cDNA or gDNA derived from T cells, B-cell-depleted T cells, or PBMCs. Subjects who had been exposed to COVID-19, were actively infected with it, or had recovered from it provided the deeply sampled blood TCRbeta repertoires that made up the dataset. A freely available public database, intended as a resource for researchers studying the immune response to SARS-CoV-2, is where the repertoires were released. The samples were drawn from two sources: the first 160 participants of the ongoing ImmuneRACE study, and over 1,000 subjects contributed by 6 global collaborators. The sample metadata nearly always contained a de-identified subject ID, COVID-19 status, age in years and sex. Where HLA class I and class II types were available, the types were taken from metadata supplied by the sample provider, not from assay-based typing.

The immunoSEQ Assay, a bias-controlled multiplex PCR, was used to amplify TCRbeta CDR3 regions from genomic DNA. The authors' analysis ran thus. Nucleated cell counts per sample were estimated from amplification of reference gene primers within the assay. Sequence reads were collapsed and filtered to measure the absolute abundance of every unique TCRbeta CDR3 rearrangement. For each sample, productive Simpson clonality was calculated as the square root of Simpson's diversity index over productive rearrangements. TCRdb re-hosts the immuneACCESS table, in-frame sequences only. Its copies lack some clones; in the studies checked, an unresolved V gene accounts for under half of them, and the cause for the rest is not known. That table supplies the V and J calls and clone size; D and trimming were determined from the DNA. The sample data list roughly 110,000 clones, and 80% to 85% of these were observed just once. Of the sample, 6.5% to 10% falls within the top ten clones.

Findings and caveats that apply to the study as a whole: The quantity of clinical and demographic metadata differed by source and by participant and was supplied without curation.

For this clone: Its antigen has not been determined. The sample holds no much larger clone one base away, and base qualities are not on file.

The cysteine opens and the phenylalanine closes a CDR3 of 16 amino acids. Of all the DNA, just the CDR3 is kept, 48 bases in frame from base 1. Cut back by 6 bases and 4 bases, the V and J ends lie 21 bases apart. The germline V gene (reference sequence) gives CDR1 as MNHEY and CDR2 as SMNVEV. Each collaborating institution followed its own protocols to collect whole blood in K2EDTA tubes. Collaborator samples were shipped for TCRbeta analysis as frozen whole blood, isolated PBMCs, or DNA extracted from either sample type. Recombination connected TRBV27 to TRBJ1-2, with the D gene not confidently named. The clonotype comes from a man in his 70s with acute or convalescent COVID-19. Sequencing was carried out using peripheral blood. The DNA is as follows: TGTGCCAGCAGCCCCGAGGTTGGGGAGCGGCTCTATGGCTACACCTTC. This yields the protein CASSPEVGERLYGYTF.